The next 7 T cell receptor beta chains were all read from a single sample in a study of post-analysis software for immune sequencing data. Study observations and caveats: The study found TRBV5-6, TRBV5-1 and TRBV20-1 among about 5 TRBV segments more frequent in patients than controls.

These receptors lack a known antigen. Incorporated into the TCR beta cDNA libraries were unique molecular identifiers, which served to reduce PCR and sequencing biases. Each CDR3 protein gets one entry after TCRdb re-called the PCR reads with MiXCR. The sample includes about 810,000 distinct CDR3 sequences, approximately 53% seen only once; the top ten take approximately 4.5%. The sequenced sample consisted of blood. Source of these receptors: a girl under 18 with multiple sclerosis.

This chain uses TRBV20-1 with TRBJ2-7, with 13 bases lining up with TRBD2. The J call may be faulty, since TRBJ2-5 better matches the DNA end. Germline V gene lookup returns CDR1 DFQATT and CDR2 SNEGSKA (reference sequence). CDR3 length equals 15 residues. The CDR3 nucleotides are TGCAGTGCTACTCCACTAGCGGGGGGGCGGGAGACCCAGTACTTC. It encodes CSATPLAGGRETQYF.

V gene TRBV27 combines with J gene TRBJ2-7; 9 nucleotides line up with TRBD1. V shed 5 bases, J shed 6 bases, and the junction held 11 bases outside the gene matches. Germline V lookup: CDR1 MNHEY, CDR2 SMNVEV (reference sequence). The CDR3 is 15 residues long. The chain's CDR3 is CASSKGGQGLSEQYF. The CDR3 DNA reads TGTGCCAGCAGTAAGGGAGGACAGGGGCTCTCCGAGCAGTACTTC.

The chain uses TRBV11-1 and TRBJ2-1; 10 nucleotides agree with TRBD1. The CDR3 spans 19 residues. Germline V CDR1 and CDR2: SGHAT, FQDESV (reference sequence). With V trimmed by 4 bases and J by 2 bases, 14 bases remained unmatched. The CDR3 DNA is TGTGCCAGCAGCTCACCAGGGACAGGGGCTGGGCGGGCCTACAATGAGCAGTTCTTC. Translated, it gives CASSSPGTGAGRAYNEQFF.

This clonotype was counted once. The chain is built from TRBV29-1 and TRBJ1-4, with 10 bases identical to TRBD1. V dropped 6 bases and J dropped 7; count of bases not matched to a gene: 5. The CDR3 length is 13 residues. CDR1 and CDR2 (germline): SQVTM, ANQGSEA. This CDR3 reads CSVGQGRGEKLFF. The CDR3 nucleotides read TGCAGCGTGGGACAGGGGCGCGGTGAAAAACTGTTTTTT.

The V call is TRBV6-4, the J call TRBJ2-3; D call uncertain. The ends were cut back, 2 bases at V and 3 bases at J, with 6 bases in the middle. CDR1 and CDR2 from the germline V gene are MRHNA and SNTAGT. The length of the CDR3 is 13 residues. The CDR3 region has the DNA TGTGCCAGCAGTGACCTACAGACAGATACGCAGTATTTT. Its translation: CASSDLQTDTQYF.

The rearrangement joins TRBV7-7 to TRBJ2-5; D is tentatively TRBD1 or TRBD2 (5 bases each). V was pared by 4 bases and J by 2 bases, with 17 bases between. In germline, CDR1 is SSHAT, CDR2 FNYEAQ (reference sequence). The CDR3 runs 16 residues. CDR3 residues: CASSSGPGTGQETQYF. For the CDR3, the DNA is TGTGCCAGCAGCTCAGGCCCTGGGACGGGGCAAGAGACCCAGTACTTC. Filled out from reference TRBV7-7 and TRBJ2-5, the complete variable domain reads GAGVSQSPRYKVTKRGQDVTLRCDPISSHATLYWYQQALGQGPEFLTYFNYEAQPDKSGLPSDRFSAERPEGSISTLTIQRTEQRDSAMYRCASSSGPGTGQETQYFGPGTRLLVL.

V usage is TRBV7-9 and J usage is TRBJ2-7; 9 nucleotides line up with TRBD2. The J segment lost 8 bases and the V segment lost 4 bases, leaving 15 bases of the junction unmatched. The CDR3 contains 16 residues. CDR1 is SEHNR and CDR2 is FQNEAQ in the germline V gene (reference sequence). DNA of the CDR3: TGTGCCAGCAGCTCCACGTGGCCTAGCGGGACAGATCAGCAGTACTTC. It yields the protein CASSSTWPSGTDQQYF. Full variable domain (outside the CDR3, taken from reference TRBV7-9 and TRBJ2-7): DTGVSQNPRHKITKRGQNVTFRCDPISEHNRLYWYRQTLGQGPEFLTYFQNEAQLEKSRLLSDRFSAERPKGSFSTLEIQRTEQGDSAMYLCASSSTWPSGTDQQYFGPGTRLTVT.